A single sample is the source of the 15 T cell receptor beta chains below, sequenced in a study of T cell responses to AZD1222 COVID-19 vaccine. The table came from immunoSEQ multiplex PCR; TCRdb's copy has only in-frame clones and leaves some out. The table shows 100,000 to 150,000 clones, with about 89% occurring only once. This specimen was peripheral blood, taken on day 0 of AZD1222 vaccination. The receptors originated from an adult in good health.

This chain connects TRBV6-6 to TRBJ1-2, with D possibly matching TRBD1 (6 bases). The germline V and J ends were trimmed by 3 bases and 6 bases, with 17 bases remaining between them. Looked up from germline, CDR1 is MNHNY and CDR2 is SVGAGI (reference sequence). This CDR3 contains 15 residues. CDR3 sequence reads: CASSYLDRSADGYTF. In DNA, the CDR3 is TGTGCCAGCAGTTATCTCGACAGGAGTGCCGATGGCTACACCTTC.

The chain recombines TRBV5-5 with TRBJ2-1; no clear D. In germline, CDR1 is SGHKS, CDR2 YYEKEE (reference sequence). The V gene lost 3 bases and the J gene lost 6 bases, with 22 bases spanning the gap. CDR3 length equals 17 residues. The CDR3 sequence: CASSSAPMGAAFNEQFF. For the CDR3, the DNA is TGTGCCAGCAGCTCGGCCCCTATGGGTGCCGCATTCAATGAGCAGTTCTTC.

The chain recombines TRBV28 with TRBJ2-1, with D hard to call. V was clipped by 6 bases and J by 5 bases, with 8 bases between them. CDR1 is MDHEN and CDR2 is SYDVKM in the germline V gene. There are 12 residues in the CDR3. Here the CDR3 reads CASRSLDNEQFF. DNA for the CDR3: TGTGCCAGCAGGTCGTTAGACAATGAGCAGTTCTTC.

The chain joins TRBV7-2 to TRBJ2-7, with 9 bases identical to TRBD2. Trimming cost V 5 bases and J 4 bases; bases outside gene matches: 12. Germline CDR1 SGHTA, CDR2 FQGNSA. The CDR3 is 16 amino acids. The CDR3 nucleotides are TGTGCCAGCAGCCTACGGACTAGCGAACTTTCTTACGAGCAGTACTTC. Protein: CASSLRTSELSYEQYF.

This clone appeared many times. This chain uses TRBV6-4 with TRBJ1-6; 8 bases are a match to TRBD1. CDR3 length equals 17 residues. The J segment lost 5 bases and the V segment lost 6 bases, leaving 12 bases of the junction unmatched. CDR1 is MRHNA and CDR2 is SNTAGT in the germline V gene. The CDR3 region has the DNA TGTGCCAGCAGGGACCTCTCCGGACAGGGTGATAATTCACCCCTCCACTTT. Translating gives CASRDLSGQGDNSPLHF.

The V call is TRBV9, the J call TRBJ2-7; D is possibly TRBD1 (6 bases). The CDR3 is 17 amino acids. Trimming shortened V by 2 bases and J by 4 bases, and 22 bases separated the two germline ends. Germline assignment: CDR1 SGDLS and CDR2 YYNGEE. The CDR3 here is CASSVDGSGRGKYEQYF. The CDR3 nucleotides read TGTGCCAGCAGCGTGGATGGATCGGGCAGGGGAAAATACGAGCAGTACTTC.

The CDR3 bases are TGTGCCAGCAGTTTGAGTAGAGGAGGCTACACCTTC. Its translation: CASSLSRGGYTF. J is TRBJ1-2 and V is TRBV12-3 or TRBV12-4, with D unclear. V lost 3 bases and J 8 bases, leaving 10 bases between the germline ends. The CDR3 is 12 residues long.

CDR3 sequence reads: CASRSGGPDTQYF. The DNA of the CDR3 is TGTGCCAGTAGGTCGGGAGGGCCGGATACGCAGTATTTT. The chain combines TRBV19 with TRBJ2-3, with 8 bases identical to TRBD2. The germline V gene has CDR1 LNHDA and CDR2 SQIVND (reference sequence). The CDR3 length is 13 residues. The trim removed 6 bases at V and 6 bases at J, leaving 5 bases unmatched.

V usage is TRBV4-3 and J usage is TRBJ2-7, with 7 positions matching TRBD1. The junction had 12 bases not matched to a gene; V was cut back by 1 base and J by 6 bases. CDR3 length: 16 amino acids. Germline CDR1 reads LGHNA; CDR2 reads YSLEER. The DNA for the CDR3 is TGCGCCAGCAGCCAAGGGTACGAACAGGGGAATTTCGAGCAGTACTTC. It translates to CASSQGYEQGNFEQYF.

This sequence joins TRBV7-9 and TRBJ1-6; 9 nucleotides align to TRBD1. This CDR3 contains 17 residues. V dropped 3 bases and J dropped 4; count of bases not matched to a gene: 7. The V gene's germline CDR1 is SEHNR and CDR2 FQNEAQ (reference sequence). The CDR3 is CASSFRQGELYNSPLHF. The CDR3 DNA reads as TGTGCCAGCAGCTTCCGACAGGGGGAACTTTATAATTCACCCCTCCACTTT.

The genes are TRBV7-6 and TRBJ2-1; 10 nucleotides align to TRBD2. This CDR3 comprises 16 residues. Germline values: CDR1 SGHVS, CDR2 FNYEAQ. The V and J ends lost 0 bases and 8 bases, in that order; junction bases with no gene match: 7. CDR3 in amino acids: CASSLAALAGVDEQFF. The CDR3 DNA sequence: TGTGCCAGCAGCTTAGCGGCCCTAGCGGGAGTCGATGAGCAGTTCTTC.

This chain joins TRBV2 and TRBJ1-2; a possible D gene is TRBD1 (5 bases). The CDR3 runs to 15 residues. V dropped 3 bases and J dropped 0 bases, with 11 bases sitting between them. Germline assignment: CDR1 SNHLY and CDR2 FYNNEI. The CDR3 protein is CASSDWGRANYGYTF. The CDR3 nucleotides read TGTGCCAGCAGTGATTGGGGCCGAGCTAACTATGGCTACACCTTC.

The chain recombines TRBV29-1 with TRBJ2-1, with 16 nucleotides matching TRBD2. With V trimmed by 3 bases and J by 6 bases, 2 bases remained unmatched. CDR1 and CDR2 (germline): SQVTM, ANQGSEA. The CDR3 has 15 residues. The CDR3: CSVEGLAGGINEQFF. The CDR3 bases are TGCAGCGTTGAGGGACTAGCGGGAGGGATCAATGAGCAGTTCTTC.

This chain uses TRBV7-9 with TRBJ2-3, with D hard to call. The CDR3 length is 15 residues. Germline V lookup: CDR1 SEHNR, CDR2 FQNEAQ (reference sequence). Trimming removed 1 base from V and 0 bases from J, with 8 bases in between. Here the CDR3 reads CASSLVGRSTDTQYF. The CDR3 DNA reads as TGTGCCAGCAGCTTAGTAGGACGGAGCACAGATACGCAGTATTTT. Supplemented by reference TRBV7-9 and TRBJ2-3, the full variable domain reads DTGVSQNPRHKITKRGQNVTFRCDPISEHNRLYWYRQTLGQGPEFLTYFQNEAQLEKSRLLSDRFSAERPKGSFSTLEIQRTEQGDSAMYLCASSLVGRSTDTQYFGPGTRLTVL.

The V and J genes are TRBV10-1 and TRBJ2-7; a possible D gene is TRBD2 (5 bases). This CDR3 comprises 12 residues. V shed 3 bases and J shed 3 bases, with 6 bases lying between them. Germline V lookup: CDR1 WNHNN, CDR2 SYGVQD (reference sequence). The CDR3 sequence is CASSESGYEQYF. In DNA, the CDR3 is TGCGCCAGCAGTGAAAGCGGCTACGAGCAGTACTTC.